The 3 T cell receptor beta chains given below trace back to one sample, sequenced in a study of human T cells and chemical hapten exposure. Via MiXCR, TCRdb re-called the RACE reads, giving one row per CDR3 protein. This table holds roughly 160,000 distinct CDR3 sequences, around 13% found once. The time point here: patch test 1, 2 weeks after DPC sensitization. Treatment noted: therapeutic diphenylcyclopropenone sensitization with weekly scalp DPC. The input for sequencing was whole blood, taken in connection with sensitization to the hapten diphenylcyclopropenone (DPC). The source of these receptors is a woman aged 25 to 45 with alopecia areata. Some clones in this sample may be carry-over from other donors' samples.

This clonotype was seen only a few times. The rearrangement joins TRBV6-2 or TRBV6-3 to TRBJ2-7; tentatively, D is TRBD2 (5 bases). Germline V gene data show CDR1 as MNHEY and CDR2 as SVGEGT. This CDR3 comprises 15 residues. With 5 bases removed from V and 2 bases from J, the gap between germline ends came to 16 bases. CDR3 coding DNA: TGTGCCAGCAGTCTAGGGAGACCGACCGCCTACGAGCAGTACTTC. It specifies CASSLGRPTAYEQYF.

Only a few counts were recorded for this clonotype. The rearrangement joins TRBV7-6 to TRBJ2-1, with D perhaps assigned TRBD1 or TRBD2 (5 bases each). This CDR3 comprises 16 residues. The ends were cut back, 6 bases at V and 5 bases at J, with 20 bases in the middle. Germline V lookup: CDR1 SGHVS, CDR2 FNYEAQ. As DNA, the CDR3 is TGTGCCAGCAGATCCTCCGGGGCTCCGGATGACAATGAGCAGTTCTTC. It specifies CASRSSGAPDDNEQFF.

The rearrangement uses TRBV7-9 and TRBJ2-4; no clear D gene. Trimming took off 3 bases at V and 8 bases at J, with 11 bases between the two ends. Germline assignment: CDR1 SEHNR and CDR2 FQNEAQ (reference sequence). This CDR3 has 13 amino acids. The CDR3 nucleotides are TGTGCCAGCAGCTTCATAAACTTAGACATTCAGTACTTC. It yields the protein CASSFINLDIQYF.